The present T cell receptor beta chain was sequenced within a study of T cell changes during pregnancy in multiple sclerosis. Germline V CDR1 and CDR2: SSHAT, FNYEAQ (reference sequence). The CDR3 spans 15 residues. Trimming pared 1 base from V and 5 bases from J, leaving 13 bases between. Clones were read by immunoSEQ multiplex PCR, and TCRdb kept only the in-frame ones, dropping some. Of 83,000 or so clones detected, nearly 95% appear once; the ten largest clones hold 1.5% to 2%. This clone was observed once. This chain joins TRBV7-7 and TRBJ2-3; D might be TRBD2 (6 bases). This TCR derives from a female donor in good health, enrolled as a control in a pregnancy study. The sample consisted of peripheral blood, taken after pregnancy. CDR3 in amino acids: CASSLVGGPIDTQYF. The CDR3 bases are TGTGCCAGCAGCTTAGTAGGAGGGCCGATAGATACGCAGTATTTT.